This paragraph covers one TCR beta chain sequence. Unmatched junction bases numbered 9, after V lost 4 bases and J lost 4 bases. Germline V gene data show CDR1 as LGHNA and CDR2 as YNFKEQ. This CDR3 contains 17 residues. In the authors' methods: Using reference gene primer amplification, nucleated cell counts were estimated. Sequencing used immunoSEQ multiplex PCR; TCRdb keeps in-frame clones, though not all of them. Clone size and V and J calls were adopted from that table, with D and trimming inferred from the DNA. The table lists around 67,000 clones, approximately 86% of them singletons, with 1.5% to 2.5% in the top ten. This entry belongs to a study of blood T cell repertoires in COVID-19. Whole-study context: Samples representing acute and convalescent COVID-19 were sourced from the United States, Italy and Spain. Sources were T cells, B-cell-depleted T cells, or PBMCs; the material itself was cDNA or gDNA.

The sequencing input was peripheral blood. The clonotype comes from a woman of 80 years or more with active or convalescent COVID-19. The V and J genes are TRBV4-2 and TRBJ2-3; 12 bases agree with TRBD2. The CDR3 coding sequence is TGTGCCAGCAGCCGATCGGCTAGCGGGAGGGCCCCAGATACGCAGTATTTT. This gives the protein CASSRSASGRAPDTQYF.